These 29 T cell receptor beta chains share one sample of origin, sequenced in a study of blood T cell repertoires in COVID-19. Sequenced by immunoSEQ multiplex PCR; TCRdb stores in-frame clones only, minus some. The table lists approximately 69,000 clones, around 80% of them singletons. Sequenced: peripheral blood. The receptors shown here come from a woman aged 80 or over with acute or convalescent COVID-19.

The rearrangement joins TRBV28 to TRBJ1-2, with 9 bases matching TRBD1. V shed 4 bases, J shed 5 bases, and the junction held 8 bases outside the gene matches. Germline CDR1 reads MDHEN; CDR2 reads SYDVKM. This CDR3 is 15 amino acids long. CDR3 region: CASSYIRTGAYGYTF. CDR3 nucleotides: TGTGCCAGCAGTTATATTCGGACAGGGGCTTATGGCTACACCTTC.

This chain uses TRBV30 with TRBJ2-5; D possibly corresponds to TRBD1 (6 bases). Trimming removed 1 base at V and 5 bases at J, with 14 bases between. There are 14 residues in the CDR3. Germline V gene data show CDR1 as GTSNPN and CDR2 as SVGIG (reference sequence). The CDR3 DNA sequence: TGTGCCTGGAGTGCTACAGGGAACCGGGAGACCCAGTACTTC. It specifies CAWSATGNRETQYF. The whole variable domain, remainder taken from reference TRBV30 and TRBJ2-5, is SQTIHQWPATLVQPVGSPLSLECTVEGTSNPNLYWYRQAAGRGLQLLFYSVGIGQISSEVPQNLSASRPQDRQFILSSKKLLLSDSGFYLCAWSATGNRETQYFGPGTRLLVL.

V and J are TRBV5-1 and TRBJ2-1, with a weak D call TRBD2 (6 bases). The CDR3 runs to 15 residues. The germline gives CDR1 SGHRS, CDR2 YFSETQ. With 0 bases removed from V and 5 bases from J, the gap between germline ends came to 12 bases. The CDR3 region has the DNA TGCGCCAGCAGCTTGGTACTAGCTCCCAACAATGAGCAGTTCTTC. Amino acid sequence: CASSLVLAPNNEQFF.

As DNA, the CDR3 is TGTGCCAGCAGCTTAGGAGCGGGAGAAACAGATACGCAGTATTTT. Encoded protein: CASSLGAGETDTQYF. J is TRBJ2-3 and V is TRBV11-2, with 8 bases identical to TRBD2. This CDR3 spans 15 amino acids. Trimming took 1 base from V and 3 from J; bases not matched to a gene: 3. The germline CDR1 and CDR2 sequences are SGHAT and FQNNGV. Complete variable domain (other parts from reference TRBV11-2 and TRBJ2-3): EAGVAQSPRYKIIEKRQSVAFWCNPISGHATLYWYQQILGQGPKLLIQFQNNGVVDDSQLPKDRFSAERLKGVDSTLKIQPAKLEDSAVYLCASSLGAGETDTQYFGPGTRLTVL.

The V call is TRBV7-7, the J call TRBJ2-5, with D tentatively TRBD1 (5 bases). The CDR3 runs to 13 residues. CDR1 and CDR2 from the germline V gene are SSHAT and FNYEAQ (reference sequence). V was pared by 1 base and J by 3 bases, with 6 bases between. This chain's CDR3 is CASSLVGEETQYF. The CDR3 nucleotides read TGTGCCAGCAGCTTAGTAGGGGAAGAGACCCAGTACTTC.

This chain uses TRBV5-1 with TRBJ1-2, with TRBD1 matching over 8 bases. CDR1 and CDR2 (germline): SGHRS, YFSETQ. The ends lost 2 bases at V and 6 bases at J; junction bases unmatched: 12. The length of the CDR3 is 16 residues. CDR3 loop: CASSFYIGQGLDGYTF. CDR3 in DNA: TGCGCCAGCAGCTTCTACATCGGACAGGGATTAGATGGCTACACCTTC.

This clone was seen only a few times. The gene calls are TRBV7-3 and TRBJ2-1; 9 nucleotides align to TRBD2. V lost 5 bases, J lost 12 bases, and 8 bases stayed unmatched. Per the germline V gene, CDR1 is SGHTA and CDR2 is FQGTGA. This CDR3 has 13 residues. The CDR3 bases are TGTGCCAGCAGCCCACAAAGCGGGAGGTGGCAGTTCTTC. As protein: CASSPQSGRWQFF.

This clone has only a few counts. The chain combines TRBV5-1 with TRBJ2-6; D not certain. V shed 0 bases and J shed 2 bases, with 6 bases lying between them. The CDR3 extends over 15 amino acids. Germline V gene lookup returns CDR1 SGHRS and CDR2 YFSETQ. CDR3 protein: CASSLDSPGANVLTF. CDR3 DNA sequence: TGCGCCAGCAGCTTGGATAGCCCTGGGGCCAACGTCCTGACTTTC.

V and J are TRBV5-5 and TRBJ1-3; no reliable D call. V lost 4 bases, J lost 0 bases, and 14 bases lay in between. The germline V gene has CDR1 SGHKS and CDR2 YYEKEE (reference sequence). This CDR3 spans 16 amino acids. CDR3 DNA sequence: TGTGCCAGCAGCCAATCGTTCGGTAACTCTGGAAACACCATATATTTT. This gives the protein CASSQSFGNSGNTIYF.

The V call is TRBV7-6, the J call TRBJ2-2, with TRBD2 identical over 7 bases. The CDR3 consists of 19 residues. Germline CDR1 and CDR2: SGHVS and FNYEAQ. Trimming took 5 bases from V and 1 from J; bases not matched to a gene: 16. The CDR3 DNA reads TGTGCCAGCAGCATCTCGCCTAGCGGCTCATGGAGGAACACCGGGGAGCTGTTTTTT. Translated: CASSISPSGSWRNTGELFF.

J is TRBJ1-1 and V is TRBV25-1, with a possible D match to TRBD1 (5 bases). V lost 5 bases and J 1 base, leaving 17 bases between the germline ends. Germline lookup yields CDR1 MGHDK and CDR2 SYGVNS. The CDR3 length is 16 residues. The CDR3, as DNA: TGTGCCAGCAGTCCCCGATGGACACTCCGGAACACTGAAGCTTTCTTT. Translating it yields CASSPRWTLRNTEAFF.

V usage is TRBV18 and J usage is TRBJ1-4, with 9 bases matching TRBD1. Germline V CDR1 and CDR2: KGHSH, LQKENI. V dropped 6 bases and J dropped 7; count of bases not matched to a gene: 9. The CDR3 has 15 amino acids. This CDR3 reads CASSPDRGGSEKLFF. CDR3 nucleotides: TGTGCCAGCTCTCCGGACAGGGGTGGTTCTGAAAAACTGTTTTTT.

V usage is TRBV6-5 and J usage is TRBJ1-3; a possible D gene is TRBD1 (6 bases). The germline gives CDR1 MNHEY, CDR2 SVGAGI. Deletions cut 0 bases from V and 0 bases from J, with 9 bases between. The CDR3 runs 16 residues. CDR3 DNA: TGTGCCAGCAGTTACTCCTGGACAGTCTCTGGAAACACCATATATTTT. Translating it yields CASSYSWTVSGNTIYF.

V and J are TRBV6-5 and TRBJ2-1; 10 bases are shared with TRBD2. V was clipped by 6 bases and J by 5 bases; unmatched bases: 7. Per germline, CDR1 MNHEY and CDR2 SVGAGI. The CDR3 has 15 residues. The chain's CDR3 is CASSTTSGYHNEQFF. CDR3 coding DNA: TGTGCCAGCAGCACGACTAGCGGGTACCACAATGAGCAGTTCTTC.

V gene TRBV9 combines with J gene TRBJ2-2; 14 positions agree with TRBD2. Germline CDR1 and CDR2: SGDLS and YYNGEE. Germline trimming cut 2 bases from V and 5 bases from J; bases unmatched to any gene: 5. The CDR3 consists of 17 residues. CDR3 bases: TGTGCCAGCAGCGTGGGACTAGCGGGAGATTTTACCGGGGAGCTGTTTTTT. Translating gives CASSVGLAGDFTGELFF.

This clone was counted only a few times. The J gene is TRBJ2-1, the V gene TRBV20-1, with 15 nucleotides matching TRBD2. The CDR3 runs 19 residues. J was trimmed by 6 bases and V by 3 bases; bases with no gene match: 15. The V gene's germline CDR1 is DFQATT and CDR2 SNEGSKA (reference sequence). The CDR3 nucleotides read TGCAGTGCTAGTGACGACACCGGGACTAGCGGGAGGAGTCGCAATGAGCAGTTCTTC. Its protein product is CSASDDTGTSGRSRNEQFF.

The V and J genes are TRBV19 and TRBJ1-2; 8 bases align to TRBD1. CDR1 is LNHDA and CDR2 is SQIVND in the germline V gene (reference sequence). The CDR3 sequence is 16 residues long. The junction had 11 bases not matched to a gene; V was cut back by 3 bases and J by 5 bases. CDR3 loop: CASSILSGTGRYGYTF. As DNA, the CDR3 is TGTGCCAGTAGTATCTTATCCGGGACAGGTCGATATGGCTACACCTTC.

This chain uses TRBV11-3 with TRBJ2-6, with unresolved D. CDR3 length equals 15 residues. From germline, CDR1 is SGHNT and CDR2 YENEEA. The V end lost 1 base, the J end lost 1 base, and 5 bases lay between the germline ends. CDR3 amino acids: CASSLGGSGANVLTF. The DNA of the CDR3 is TGTGCCAGCAGCTTAGGAGGATCTGGGGCCAACGTCCTGACTTTC.

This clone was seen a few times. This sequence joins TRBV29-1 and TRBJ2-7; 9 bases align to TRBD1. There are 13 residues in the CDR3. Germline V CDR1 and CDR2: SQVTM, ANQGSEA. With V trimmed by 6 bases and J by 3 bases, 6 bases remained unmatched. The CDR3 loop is CSVATGGRYEQYF. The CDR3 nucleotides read TGCAGCGTAGCGACAGGGGGTCGCTACGAGCAGTACTTC.

The CDR3 region is CASSLGQLTDTQYF. Written as DNA, the CDR3 is TGCGCCAGCAGCTTAGGACAGCTCACAGATACGCAGTATTTT. The chain employs TRBV5-1 and TRBJ2-3; TRBD1 is a possible D gene (6 bases). There are 14 residues in the CDR3. V was shortened by 2 bases and J by 2 bases, with 9 bases between the two germline ends. The germline gives CDR1 SGHRS, CDR2 YFSETQ.

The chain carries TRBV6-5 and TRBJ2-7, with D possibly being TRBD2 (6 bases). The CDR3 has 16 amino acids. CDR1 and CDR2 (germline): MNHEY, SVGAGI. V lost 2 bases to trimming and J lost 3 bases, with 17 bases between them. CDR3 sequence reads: CASSYSRGGINYEQYF. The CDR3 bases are TGTGCCAGCAGTTACAGCCGCGGCGGGATAAACTACGAGCAGTACTTC.

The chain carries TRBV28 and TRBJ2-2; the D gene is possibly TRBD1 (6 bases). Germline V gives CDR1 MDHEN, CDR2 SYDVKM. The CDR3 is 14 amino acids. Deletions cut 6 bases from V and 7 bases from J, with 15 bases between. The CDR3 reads CASRPQGRGGELFF. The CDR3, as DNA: TGTGCCAGCAGACCACAGGGTCGGGGCGGGGAGCTGTTTTTT.

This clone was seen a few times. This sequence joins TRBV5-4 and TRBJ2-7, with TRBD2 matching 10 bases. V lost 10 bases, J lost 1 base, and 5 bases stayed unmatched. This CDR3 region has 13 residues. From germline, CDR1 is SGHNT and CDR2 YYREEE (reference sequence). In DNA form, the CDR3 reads TGTGCCGGCCGACTAGCGGGTTCCTACGAGCAGTACTTC. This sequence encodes CAGRLAGSYEQYF.

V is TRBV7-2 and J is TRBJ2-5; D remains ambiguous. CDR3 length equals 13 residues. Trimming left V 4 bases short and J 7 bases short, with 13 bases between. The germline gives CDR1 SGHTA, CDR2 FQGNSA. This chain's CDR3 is CASSYTQVGTQYF. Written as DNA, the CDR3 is TGTGCCAGCAGCTACACCCAGGTGGGGACCCAGTACTTC.

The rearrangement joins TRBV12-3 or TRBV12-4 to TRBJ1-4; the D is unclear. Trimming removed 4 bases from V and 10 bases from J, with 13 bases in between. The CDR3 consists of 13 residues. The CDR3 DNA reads TGTGCCAGCAGTTCCGCTGTACAGCTAAAACTGTTTTTT. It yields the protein CASSSAVQLKLFF.

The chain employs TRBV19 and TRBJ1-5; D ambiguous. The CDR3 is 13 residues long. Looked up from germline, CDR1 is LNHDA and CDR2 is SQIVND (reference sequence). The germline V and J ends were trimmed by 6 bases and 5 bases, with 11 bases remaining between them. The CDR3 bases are TGTGCCAGTAGCGGAGAAATGGATCAGCCCCAGCATTTT. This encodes CASSGEMDQPQHF.

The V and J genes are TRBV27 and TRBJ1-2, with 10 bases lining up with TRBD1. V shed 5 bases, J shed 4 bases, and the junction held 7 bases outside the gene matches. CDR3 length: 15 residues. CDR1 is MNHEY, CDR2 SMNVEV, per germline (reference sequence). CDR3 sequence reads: CASSQDRGRGYGYTF. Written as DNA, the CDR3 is TGTGCCAGCAGTCAGGACAGGGGGAGAGGCTATGGCTACACCTTC.

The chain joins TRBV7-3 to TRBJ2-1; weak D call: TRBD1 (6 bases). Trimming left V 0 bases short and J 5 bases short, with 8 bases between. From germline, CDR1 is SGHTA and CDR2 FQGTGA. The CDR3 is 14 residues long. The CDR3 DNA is TGTGCCAGCAGCTTAACCGGGACAAACAATGAGCAGTTCTTC. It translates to CASSLTGTNNEQFF.

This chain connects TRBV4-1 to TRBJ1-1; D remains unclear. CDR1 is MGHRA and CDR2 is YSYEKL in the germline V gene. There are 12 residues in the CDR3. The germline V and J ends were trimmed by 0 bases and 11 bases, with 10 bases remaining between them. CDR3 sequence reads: CASSQDPKEAFF. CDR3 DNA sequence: TGCGCCAGCAGCCAAGACCCGAAGGAGGCTTTCTTT.